These 11 T cell receptor beta chains originate from one sample sequenced in a study of beta chain features in type 1 diabetes. Overall study findings and caveats: The study found moderately but significantly shorter TCRB CDR3s in all four CD4+ subsets of Type 1 diabetes patients.

cDNA synthesis used the whole RNA isolate, giving expressed TCRB sequences. Libraries were prepared by immunoSEQ multiplex PCR; TCRdb keeps only in-frame clonotypes and omits some of them. The sample lists over 20,000 clones; approximately 53% were seen once. Antigens of these TCRs are unknown. Sequenced material: stem cell memory CD4+ T cells from blood. Receptors originate from a man aged 25-40 years with type 1 diabetes.

This clone was seen only a few times. The genes are TRBV7-2 and TRBJ1-3, with 10 bases lining up with TRBD1. The trim removed 2 bases at V and 0 bases at J, leaving 4 bases unmatched. The CDR3 loop spans 17 amino acids. Germline V lookup: CDR1 SGHTA, CDR2 FQGNSA. Here the CDR3 reads CASSLRTGGSSGNTIYF. DNA of the CDR3: TGTGCCAGCAGCTTAAGGACAGGGGGATCCTCTGGAAACACCATATATTTT.

The rearrangement links TRBV6-5 to TRBJ2-7; TRBD1 matches at 8 bases. The germline V gene encodes CDR1 MNHEY and CDR2 SVGAGI. The CDR3 loop spans 12 amino acids. Trimming at V came to 4 bases and at J to 6 bases, leaving 2 bases not matched to a gene. The CDR3: CASSFQGAEQYF. The DNA of the CDR3 is TGTGCCAGCAGTTTTCAGGGGGCCGAGCAGTACTTC.

The V call is TRBV11-2, the J call TRBJ2-5; 11 bases align to TRBD2. Losses at the gene ends were 5 bases for V and 5 bases for J; bases not matched to a gene: 13. The CDR3 loop spans 17 amino acids. Germline-derived CDR1 and CDR2 are SGHAT and FQNNGV. CDR3 sequence: CASSGSRLAGGGETQYF. The CDR3 DNA is TGTGCCAGCAGCGGTAGCCGTCTAGCGGGAGGTGGCGAGACCCAGTACTTC.

This chain connects TRBV30 to TRBJ2-7; the D gene is possibly TRBD1 (5 bases). CDR3 length equals 11 residues. CDR1 is GTSNPN and CDR2 is SVGIG in the germline V gene (reference sequence). V was pared by 0 bases and J by 6 bases, with 6 bases between. The CDR3: CAWSVRVEQYF. The CDR3 DNA reads as TGTGCCTGGAGTGTCAGGGTCGAGCAGTACTTC. Combining the CDR3 with reference TRBV30 and TRBJ2-7 gives the whole variable domain SQTIHQWPATLVQPVGSPLSLECTVEGTSNPNLYWYRQAAGRGLQLLFYSVGIGQISSEVPQNLSASRPQDRQFILSSKKLLLSDSGFYLCAWSVRVEQYFGPGTRLTVT.

Points on this clone: The junction departs from the called germline gene at one end, perhaps through a read error. V usage is TRBV7-9 and J usage is TRBJ1-6; no firm D call. Germline V CDR1 and CDR2: SEHNR, FQNEAQ (reference sequence). CDR3 length equals 15 residues. Here the CDR3 DNA reads TGTGCCAGCCGCTTAGGTAGGGAGGGTAATTCACCCCTCCACTTT. This sequence encodes CASRLGREGNSPLHF.

The chain uses TRBV18 and TRBJ1-3, with TRBD1 matching over 8 bases. V shed 3 bases, J shed 1 base, and the junction held 8 bases outside the gene matches. CDR3 length equals 17 residues. Germline V gene lookup returns CDR1 KGHSH and CDR2 LQKENI. CDR3 sequence reads: CASSPTTQGVSGNTIYF. CDR3 nucleotides: TGTGCCAGCTCACCTACAACACAGGGGGTATCTGGAAACACCATATATTTT.

This clone was seen only a few times. The rearrangement joins TRBV19 to TRBJ2-3; TRBD2 aligns across 9 bases. Germline V gene lookup returns CDR1 LNHDA and CDR2 SQIVND (reference sequence). V shed 6 bases and J 1 base; nucleotides not matched to a gene: 5. The CDR3 runs to 15 residues. CDR3 amino acids: CASSGVAGGTDTQYF. For the CDR3, the DNA is TGTGCCAGTAGCGGGGTAGCGGGGGGCACAGATACGCAGTATTTT.

V usage is TRBV9 and J usage is TRBJ2-3, with 9 bases lining up with TRBD2. The CDR3 loop spans 16 amino acids. The germline V gene encodes CDR1 SGDLS and CDR2 YYNGEE. Unmatched junction bases numbered 5, after V lost 0 bases and J lost 3 bases. The DNA for the CDR3 is TGTGCCAGCAGCGTAGCTTGGGCGGGGGGGACAGATACGCAGTATTTT. Translating gives CASSVAWAGGTDTQYF.

The V call is TRBV6-6, the J call TRBJ2-7; 10 bases match TRBD2. The CDR3 covers 16 residues. Germline CDR1 reads MNHNY; CDR2 reads SVGAGI (reference sequence). The ends lost 6 bases at V and 3 bases at J; junction bases unmatched: 11. CDR3 nucleotides: TGTGCCAGCAGGCCAACACCTGGGACTAGCGACTACGAGCAGTACTTC. Protein sequence: CASRPTPGTSDYEQYF.

The rearrangement links TRBV7-9 to TRBJ2-1, with TRBD2 matching over 10 bases. Germline V gene data show CDR1 as SEHNR and CDR2 as FQNEAQ (reference sequence). The V segment lost 1 base and the J segment 9 bases; nucleotides outside the gene matches: 3. The CDR3 has 14 amino acids. Here the CDR3 DNA reads TGTGCCAGCAGCTTAGTGGTAGCGGGAGGTGAGCAGTTCTTC. This sequence encodes CASSLVVAGGEQFF.

The table lists this clone with a few counts. The rearrangement joins TRBV29-1 to TRBJ2-3; D may be TRBD2 (8 bases). The length of the CDR3 is 15 residues. The ends were cut back, 7 bases at V and 0 bases at J, with 17 bases in the middle. Germline values: CDR1 SQVTM, CDR2 ANQGSEA. This CDR3 is CSGGDSGSSTDTQYF. CDR3 bases: TGCAGCGGGGGGGACAGCGGGAGTAGCACAGATACGCAGTATTTT.